The next 27 T cell receptor beta chains were all read from a single sample in a study of identical twins. TCRdb itself ran the 5' RACE reads through MiXCR, one entry per CDR3 protein. The data show roughly 480,000 distinct CDR3 sequences, about 24% seen once. The same data also contributed to another study, on T cells expressing NK-cell markers.

Sequenced input: CD4+ T cells sorted from blood. All receptors come from a woman younger than 35 in good health.

The rearrangement uses TRBV20-1 and TRBJ2-7; D is perhaps TRBD1 or TRBD2 (5 bases each). The CDR3 spans 16 residues. V lost 3 bases, J lost 7 bases, and 25 bases lay in between. Germline loops: CDR1 DFQATT, CDR2 SNEGSKA (reference sequence). The CDR3 coding sequence is TGCAGTGCTAGTCTCCCGGGGCGACGGACCAAAGGGGAGCAGTACTTC. Translation: CSASLPGRRTKGEQYF.

The chain employs TRBV6-1 and TRBJ1-6; a possible D gene is TRBD1 (5 bases). The length of the CDR3 is 15 residues. V was shortened by 4 bases and J by 7 bases, with 14 bases between the two germline ends. CDR1 is MNHNS and CDR2 is SASEGT in the germline V gene. CDR3 nucleotide sequence: TGTGCCAGCAGTGCCGCCGGGACTTGGAATTCACCCCTCCACTTT. This encodes CASSAAGTWNSPLHF.

The chain combines TRBV28 with TRBJ1-1, with D unresolved. The CDR3 consists of 13 residues. Deletions cut 6 bases from V and 11 bases from J, with 19 bases between. Per the germline V gene, CDR1 is MDHEN and CDR2 is SYDVKM. The CDR3 DNA reads TGTGCCAGCAGACTCCACAGTGGTTTGGGTGCTTTCTTT. It codes for CASRLHSGLGAFF.

The chain uses TRBV6-2 or TRBV6-3 and TRBJ2-1, with 7 positions matching TRBD2. J gave up 10 bases and V 2 bases, and 11 bases lay outside the gene matches. This CDR3 is built from 15 residues. Germline values: CDR1 MNHEY, CDR2 SVGEGT. CDR3 sequence reads: CASSYRDYSHSEQFF. In DNA form, the CDR3 reads TGTGCCAGCAGTTACCGGGACTATAGTCATTCGGAGCAGTTCTTC.

This clonotype has a handful of counts. The V call is TRBV5-1, the J call TRBJ2-6; 11 positions match TRBD2. V lost 4 bases and J lost 0; bases outside the gene matches: 6. The CDR3 is 18 amino acids. The germline gives CDR1 SGHRS, CDR2 YFSETQ. This chain's CDR3 is CASSRRLAGSSGANVLTF. CDR3 nucleotide sequence: TGCGCCAGCAGCCGTAGACTAGCGGGGTCCTCTGGGGCCAACGTCCTGACTTTC.

The rearrangement joins TRBV15 to TRBJ2-5, with 11 bases fitting TRBD2. The V and J ends lost 2 bases and 2 bases, in that order; junction bases with no gene match: 4. Germline V lookup: CDR1 LNHNV, CDR2 YYDKDF (reference sequence). This CDR3 contains 16 residues. CDR3 bases: TGTGCCACCAGCAGAACCACTAGCGGGGGACAAGAGACCCAGTACTTC. It yields the protein CATSRTTSGGQETQYF.

The V and J genes are TRBV6-1 and TRBJ2-7, with 7 bases fitting TRBD1. Germline CDR1 MNHNS, CDR2 SASEGT. The V gene end was trimmed by 7 bases and the J gene end by 0 bases; junction bases not matched to a gene: 9. The CDR3 is 15 residues long. The CDR3 spells CASTPPGQSSYEQYF. As DNA, the CDR3 is TGTGCCAGCACCCCCCCGGGACAGTCCTCCTACGAGCAGTACTTC.

CDR3 bases: TGTGCCAGCAGTATCCGGGACAGGGTCTACGAGCAGTACTTC. Protein product: CASSIRDRVYEQYF. The gene calls are TRBV6-1 and TRBJ2-7; 9 nucleotides line up with TRBD1. With 5 bases clipped from V and 3 bases from J, the junction kept 5 bases outside the gene matches. The CDR3 contains 14 residues. The germline CDR1 and CDR2 sequences are MNHNS and SASEGT.

The chain recombines TRBV6-2 or TRBV6-3 with TRBJ2-7; 10 nucleotides line up with TRBD2. CDR1 and CDR2 (germline): MNHEY, SVGEGT. V shed 7 bases and J 6 bases; nucleotides not matched to a gene: 6. The CDR3 has 13 residues. CDR3 loop: CASKTSGIREQYF. The CDR3 DNA reads as TGTGCCAGCAAAACTAGCGGGATACGCGAGCAGTACTTC.

This clonotype was seen a handful of times. This sequence joins TRBV2 and TRBJ2-2; maybe TRBD2 (7 bases). The CDR3 has 16 residues. The V end was cut by 8 bases, the J end by 4 bases, with 20 bases between. CDR1 and CDR2 (germline): SNHLY, FYNNEI. The chain's CDR3 is CASRPSGGGSTGELFF. In nucleotides, the CDR3 is TGTGCCAGCCGACCTAGCGGCGGGGGCAGCACCGGGGAGCTGTTTTTT.

The chain recombines TRBV15 with TRBJ1-6; D gene ambiguous. The CDR3 consists of 15 residues. V dropped 0 bases and J dropped 5 bases, with 8 bases sitting between them. Germline V CDR1 and CDR2: LNHNV, YYDKDF (reference sequence). This CDR3 reads CATSRDAVDNSPLHF. CDR3 DNA sequence: TGTGCCACCAGCAGAGATGCAGTCGATAATTCACCCCTCCACTTT.

The gene calls are TRBV10-3 and TRBJ2-3, with 7 bases matching TRBD1. The length of the CDR3 is 14 residues. The trim removed 8 bases at V and 0 bases at J, leaving 5 bases unmatched. CDR1 is ENHRY and CDR2 is SYGVKD in the germline V gene. CDR3 in amino acids: CAIAGTASTDTQYF. CDR3 nucleotides: TGTGCCATCGCAGGGACAGCTAGCACAGATACGCAGTATTTT.

This clonotype has just a few counts. The V call is TRBV7-2, the J call TRBJ1-1; D ambiguous. CDR3 length equals 14 residues. V lost 2 bases, J lost 3 bases, and 10 bases lay in between. In germline, CDR1 is SGHTA, CDR2 FQGNSA. This CDR3 is CASSLKGFYTEAFF. As DNA, the CDR3 is TGTGCCAGCAGCTTAAAGGGATTTTACACTGAAGCTTTCTTT.

This clonotype has more than one count but fewer than ten. V gene TRBV20-1 combines with J gene TRBJ2-5; perhaps TRBD1 as D (6 bases). Trimming took 5 bases from V and 5 from J, leaving 9 bases between them. The CDR3 totals 11 residues. Germline loops: CDR1 DFQATT, CDR2 SNEGSKA (reference sequence). CDR3 nucleotides: TGCAGTGCTTATAGGGGGGAGACCCAGTACTTC. Its translation is CSAYRGETQYF.

The rearrangement links TRBV20-1 to TRBJ2-3; 9 bases are shared with TRBD2. The CDR3 has 16 amino acids. Germline V gene data show CDR1 as DFQATT and CDR2 as SNEGSKA (reference sequence). DNA for the CDR3: TGCAGCTTTCCCGGGACTAGCTATTCGTACGATGATACGCAGTATTTT. Translation gives CSFPGTSYSYDDTQYF.

This clonotype was recorded at least ten times. The chain links TRBV5-1 to TRBJ2-1, with 7 bases aligning to TRBD2. Germline V lookup: CDR1 SGHRS, CDR2 YFSETQ. The CDR3 totals 15 residues. V shed 4 bases, J shed 4 bases, and the junction held 8 bases outside the gene matches. In nucleotides, the CDR3 is TGCGCCAGCAGCCCCCAGGGAGGGGTGTACAATGAGCAGTTCTTC. It encodes CASSPQGGVYNEQFF.

The V gene is TRBV12-2, the J gene TRBJ2-7. TRBV12-2 represents a pseudogene. This CDR3 is 14 amino acids long. DNA for the CDR3: TGTGCAAGTCGCTTAGTTTCTACTTCCTACGAGCAGTACTTC. Its protein product is CASRLVSTSYEQYF.

This clonotype has a handful of counts. This chain joins TRBV6-5 and TRBJ1-6, with TRBD1 identical over 7 bases. V trimming: 4 bases; J trimming: 10 bases; junction bases outside the gene matches: 7. The germline CDR1 and CDR2 sequences are MNHEY and SVGAGI. The CDR3 is 14 residues long. The CDR3 here is CASSFGDRLSPLHF. The DNA of the CDR3 is TGTGCCAGCAGTTTTGGGGACAGACTGTCACCCCTCCACTTT.

This clonotype was recorded many times. The rearrangement joins TRBV7-2 to TRBJ2-5; tentative D call: TRBD2 (7 bases). V lost 5 bases to trimming and J lost 1 base, with 17 bases between them. Germline V gene lookup returns CDR1 SGHTA and CDR2 FQGNSA. There are 16 residues in the CDR3. CDR3 sequence: CASSPEGGAVQETQYF. The CDR3 region has the DNA TGTGCCAGCAGCCCCGAGGGGGGGGCCGTCCAAGAGACCCAGTACTTC.

This clonotype was counted between two and nine times. V gene TRBV7-2 combines with J gene TRBJ2-5; D is ambiguous. CDR1 and CDR2 (germline): SGHTA, FQGNSA. The V end was cut by 0 bases, the J end by 5 bases, with 13 bases between. The CDR3 spans 15 residues. DNA for the CDR3: TGTGCCAGCAGCTTAGCGCTAGGGCAGTGGGAGACCCAGTACTTC. This translates into CASSLALGQWETQYF.

This clonotype was seen more than once but under ten times. The V and J genes are TRBV12-3 or TRBV12-4 and TRBJ2-1, with D uncertain. CDR3 length equals 17 residues. Deletions cut 6 bases from V and 4 bases from J, with 22 bases between. CDR3 protein: CASSPKVLGSRYNEQFF. For the CDR3, the DNA is TGTGCCAGCAGCCCTAAGGTACTGGGGTCGAGGTACAATGAGCAGTTCTTC.

This clonotype came up a few times. The chain is built from TRBV7-8 and TRBJ2-3; 11 positions match TRBD2. V dropped 3 bases and J dropped 0; count of bases not matched to a gene: 11. This CDR3 comprises 19 residues. Germline CDR1 and CDR2: SGHVS and FQNEAQ. In DNA form, the CDR3 reads TGTGCCAGCAGCTTGGGTCGGGCTAGCGGGGGGCCTAGCACAGATACGCAGTATTTT. This sequence encodes CASSLGRASGGPSTDTQYF.

This clonotype was counted only a few times. This chain connects TRBV10-3 to TRBJ2-5; 7 bases agree with TRBD2. The CDR3 totals 13 residues. With V trimmed by 11 bases and J by 2 bases, 8 bases remained unmatched. Germline loops: CDR1 ENHRY, CDR2 SYGVKD. CDR3 bases: TGTGCCGTGAGCGGGACTATACAAGAGACCCAGTACTTC. Residues: CAVSGTIQETQYF.

The chain carries TRBV7-2 and TRBJ2-1; perhaps TRBD2 as D (6 bases). Trimming took off 1 base at V and 5 bases at J, with 12 bases between the two ends. The CDR3 spans 15 residues. In germline, CDR1 is SGHTA, CDR2 FQGNSA. The CDR3 nucleotides read TGTGCCAGCAGCTTAGGATACGCGGGACACAATGAGCAGTTCTTC. Its protein product is CASSLGYAGHNEQFF.

The rearrangement uses TRBV12-3 or TRBV12-4 and TRBJ2-5; D possibly corresponds to TRBD2 (7 bases). The CDR3 covers 15 residues. Trimming cost V 3 bases and J 5 bases, with 16 bases left between them. CDR3 amino acids: CASSFGGGGGETQYF. For the CDR3, the DNA is TGTGCCAGCAGTTTTGGAGGGGGGGGTGGTGAGACCCAGTACTTC.

This clonotype occurred a few times. The V call is TRBV28, the J call TRBJ2-7; D ambiguous. There are 14 residues in the CDR3. Trimming shortened V by 2 bases and J by 2 bases, and 10 bases separated the two germline ends. The germline CDR1 and CDR2 sequences are MDHEN and SYDVKM. The CDR3 sequence: CASSLQTPPYEQYF. CDR3 nucleotide sequence: TGTGCCAGCAGTTTACAGACTCCCCCCTACGAGCAGTACTTC.

V usage is TRBV3-1 and J usage is TRBJ2-7; TRBD1 is a possible D gene (6 bases). The germline CDR1 and CDR2 sequences are LGHDT and YNNKEL (reference sequence). The length of the CDR3 is 14 residues. Deletions cut 8 bases from V and 2 bases from J, with 16 bases between. The CDR3 is CASRPLGAPYEQYF. The CDR3 bases are TGTGCCAGCCGGCCTTTGGGGGCGCCCTACGAGCAGTACTTC.